The 17 T cell receptor beta chains presented below share a single source sample, sequenced in a study of CD8+CD57+ T cells in acquired aplastic anemia. All sequencing subjects had displayed CD8+CD57+ cell expansion on flow cytometry. Genomic DNA served as template for TCR beta VDJ and CDR3 profiling. TCRdb independently ran MiXCR on the reads; one entry per CDR3 protein. The data hold about 160,000 distinct CDR3 sequences, with more than 40% observed a single time. The source material was sorted CD4+, CD8+, or CD8+CD57+ T cells (not recorded which) from PBMCs. The receptors stem from a human donor with aplastic anemia.

Only one count was recorded for this clonotype. The genes are TRBV24-1 and TRBJ2-1, with D possibly TRBD2 on 6 matching bases. Trimming pared 4 bases from V and 13 bases from J, leaving 22 bases between. Germline loops: CDR1 KGHDR, CDR2 SFDVKD. The CDR3 is 15 amino acids. CDR3 protein: CATSEPSGGNSGQFF. CDR3 in DNA: TGTGCCACCAGTGAACCCTCAGGAGGGAACTCGGGACAGTTCTTC.

This clonotype was seen more than once but under ten times. This CDR3 is CSVGLSAANTEAFF. CDR3 DNA: TGCAGCGTCGGACTTTCGGCAGCGAACACTGAAGCTTTCTTT. The rearrangement uses TRBV29-1 and TRBJ1-1; D remains ambiguous. CDR1 is SQVTM, CDR2 ANQGSEA, per germline. V lost 6 bases and J 1 base, leaving 15 bases between the germline ends. The CDR3 has 14 amino acids.

This clonotype appeared many times. The V gene is TRBV5-6, the J gene TRBJ2-1, with 10 bases aligning to TRBD1. This CDR3 has 15 amino acids. The germline V gene encodes CDR1 SGHDT and CDR2 YYEEEE. V lost 5 bases, J lost 8 bases, and 10 bases stayed unmatched. Written as DNA, the CDR3 is TGTGCCAGCAGTTACACCGGGACAGGGGTTTATGAGCAGTTCTTC. It translates to CASSYTGTGVYEQFF.

The chain uses TRBV12-3 or TRBV12-4 and TRBJ1-6; D possibly corresponds to TRBD1 (5 bases). Deletions cut 6 bases from V and 9 bases from J, with 12 bases between. This CDR3 is 13 amino acids long. CDR3 DNA sequence: TGTGCCAGCAGCCTGGGGGACCCTTCACCCCTCCACTTT. Its translation: CASSLGDPSPLHF.

The gene calls are TRBV7-9 and TRBJ1-1; D call uncertain. Trimming removed 6 bases at V and 0 bases at J, with 8 bases between. Germline V gene lookup returns CDR1 SEHNR and CDR2 FQNEAQ (reference sequence). The CDR3 spans 13 residues. As DNA, the CDR3 is TGTGCCAGCAGGGACTCTATGAACACTGAAGCTTTCTTT. Translated: CASRDSMNTEAFF. The entire variable domain, with the rest obtained from reference TRBV7-9 and TRBJ1-1, is as follows: DTGVSQNPRHKITKRGQNVTFRCDPISEHNRLYWYRQTLGQGPEFLTYFQNEAQLEKSRLLSDRFSAERPKGSFSTLEIQRTEQGDSAMYLCASRDSMNTEAFFGQGTRLTVV.

Note on this clonotype: No conserved phenylalanine or tryptophan is present at the end of the CDR3, so a read error is the likely explanation. V gene TRBV19 combines with J gene TRBJ2-7, with D perhaps being TRBD1 or TRBD2 (5 bases each). The CDR3 consists of 14 residues. The germline V gene encodes CDR1 LNHDA and CDR2 SQIVND (reference sequence). V lost 4 bases, J lost 3 bases, and 13 bases lay in between. The CDR3 bases are TGTGCCAGTAGTAGAGGGGAAGGAAGCTACGAGCAGTACTCC. The encoded protein is CASSRGEGSYEQYS.

This sequence joins TRBV7-2 and TRBJ1-1; no clear D. The germline gives CDR1 SGHTA, CDR2 FQGNSA. The CDR3 contains 11 residues. V was cut by 6 bases and J by 10 bases, with 12 bases left in between. The CDR3 DNA sequence: TGTGCCAGCAGACGTGATGCTGGAGCTTTCTTT. This gives the protein CASRRDAGAFF.

Comment on this clonotype: Possible read error: a much larger clone is one base away. The J gene is TRBJ2-7, the V gene TRBV12-3 or TRBV12-4; D is uncertain. The CDR3 is made up of 14 amino acids. CDR3 DNA sequence: TGTGCCGGCAGTTTAGTTCGGAGAAGTATGGAGCAGTACTTC. Its translation is CAGSLVRRSMEQYF.

There are many counts of this clonotype. The gene calls are TRBV6-5 and TRBJ2-3, with D perhaps matching TRBD2 (6 bases). CDR3 length: 14 residues. CDR1 is MNHEY, CDR2 SVGAGI, per germline. V dropped 0 bases and J dropped 3 bases, with 7 bases sitting between them. CDR3 in amino acids: CASSYSRDTDTQYF. In DNA, the CDR3 is TGTGCCAGCAGTTACTCGCGGGATACAGATACGCAGTATTTT.

For this clonotype: A much bigger clone sits one base away, suggesting this may be a read error. The chain recombines TRBV7-3 with TRBJ2-7; the match to TRBD1 covers 12 bases. CDR1 SGHTA and CDR2 FQGTGA come from the germline V gene. This CDR3 has 15 amino acids. CDR3 sequence reads: CARSPGGTGGGEQYF. The DNA for the CDR3 is TGTGCCCGCAGCCCAGGGGGGACAGGGGGCGGGGAGCAGTACTTC.

V is TRBV27 and J is TRBJ2-7, with D uncertain. This CDR3 has 14 amino acids. V lost 4 bases and J 4 bases, leaving 14 bases between the germline ends. From germline, CDR1 is MNHEY and CDR2 SMNVEV (reference sequence). Written as DNA, the CDR3 is TGTGCCAGCAGTTCCGCCCTTATCAGATACGAGCAGTACTTC. This codes for CASSSALIRYEQYF.

This chain connects TRBV10-3 to TRBJ1-4; 9 nucleotides agree with TRBD1. From germline, CDR1 is ENHRY and CDR2 SYGVKD. CDR3 length equals 12 residues. The J segment lost 15 bases and the V segment lost 3 bases, leaving 5 bases of the junction unmatched. CDR3 protein: CAISDPTGGLFF. In DNA form, the CDR3 reads TGTGCCATCAGTGACCCGACAGGGGGGTTGTTTTTT.

This rearrangement joins TRBV4-1 to TRBJ2-7; the D is unclear. The CDR3 is 13 amino acids. Per germline, CDR1 MGHRA and CDR2 YSYEKL. The V end lost 0 bases, the J end lost 3 bases, and 6 bases lay between the germline ends. The CDR3 region has the DNA TGCGCCAGCAGCCAAGAACGGGTCTACGAGCAGTACTTC. Translation gives CASSQERVYEQYF.

Remarks on this clonotype: A much larger clonotype is one base distant, so this may be a read error. Since no conserved phenylalanine or tryptophan closes the CDR3, a read error is the likely cause. The chain couples TRBV29-1 to TRBJ2-5; D is perhaps TRBD1 (5 bases). V lost 3 bases and J lost 1, with 6 bases in between. This CDR3 is 12 amino acids long. The germline V gene has CDR1 SQVTM and CDR2 ANQGSEA. For the CDR3, the DNA is TGCAGCGTTGACAGGGCCCAAGAGACCCAGTACCTC. Encoded protein: CSVDRAQETQYL.

This clonotype was seen a handful of times. The chain has TRBV3-1 and TRBJ1-6; D is perhaps TRBD1 (5 bases). V shed 3 bases and J shed 12 bases, with 21 bases lying between them. The germline CDR1 and CDR2 sequences are LGHDT and YNNKEL (reference sequence). The CDR3 has 16 residues. The CDR3 DNA follows: TGTGCCAGCAGCCAGGGGGAGCGGGGGTCAATTCAACCCCTCCACTTT. Translated, it gives CASSQGERGSIQPLHF.

This clonotype was counted ten times or more. The chain uses TRBV6-1 and TRBJ2-7; the D gene is possibly TRBD1 (6 bases). Trimming removed 8 bases at V and 3 bases at J, with 20 bases between. Germline CDR1 and CDR2: MNHNS and SASEGT. This CDR3 spans 15 amino acids. The chain's CDR3 is CASRTVDEPDYEQYF. The CDR3 region has the DNA TGTGCCAGCCGGACAGTGGATGAACCGGACTACGAGCAGTACTTC.

The rearrangement links TRBV25-1 to TRBJ1-1; no firm D call. CDR1 is MGHDK and CDR2 is SYGVNS in the germline V gene. The CDR3 covers 12 residues. V lost 2 bases and J 4 bases, leaving 5 bases between the germline ends. The CDR3 spells CASSEAGTEAFF. The CDR3 DNA follows: TGTGCCAGCAGTGAAGCGGGCACTGAAGCTTTCTTT.